The subject of this entry is one T cell receptor beta chain. This record comes from a study of T cell responses to AZD1222 COVID-19 vaccine. The table came from immunoSEQ multiplex PCR; TCRdb's copy has only in-frame clones and leaves some out. The data hold about 46,000 clones, with 80% to 90% observed a single time. This CDR3 is built from 16 residues. The V gene's germline CDR1 is MNHEY and CDR2 SMNVEV (reference sequence). V dropped 0 bases and J dropped 4 bases, with 13 bases sitting between them. The origin of this receptor is an adult who received the AZD1222 COVID-19 vaccine. The specimen was peripheral blood, collected 28 days after the second AZD1222 dose. The chain joins TRBV27 to TRBJ2-1; tentatively, D is TRBD1 or TRBD2 (5 bases each). The DNA for the CDR3 is TGTGCCAGCAGTTTATCGGGGGTTCGGACTTACAATGAGCAGTTCTTC. It yields the protein CASSLSGVRTYNEQFF.